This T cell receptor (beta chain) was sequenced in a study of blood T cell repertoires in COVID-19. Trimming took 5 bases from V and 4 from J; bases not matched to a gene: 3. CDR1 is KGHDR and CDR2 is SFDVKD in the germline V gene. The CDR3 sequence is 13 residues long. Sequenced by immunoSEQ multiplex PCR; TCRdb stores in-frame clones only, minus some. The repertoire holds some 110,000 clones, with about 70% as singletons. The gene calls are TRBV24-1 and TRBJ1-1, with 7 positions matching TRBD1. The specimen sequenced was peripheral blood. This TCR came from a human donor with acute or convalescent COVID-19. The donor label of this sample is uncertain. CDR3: CATSGDSITEAFF. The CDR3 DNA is TGTGCCACCAGTGGGGACAGCATCACTGAAGCTTTCTTT.